Listed below are T cell receptor beta chains from one sample, sequenced in a study of blood T cell repertoires in COVID-19. TCRdb's copy holds only in-frame clones and misses some; the assay was immunoSEQ multiplex PCR. The sample records 350,000 to 450,000 clones, 85% being singletons. The source material was peripheral blood. The receptors come from a woman between 18 and 30 years old with acute or convalescent COVID-19. CDR3s include the opening cysteine and the closing phenylalanine or tryptophan. Fields, in order: V gene, clone size, D gene, J gene, CDR3 DNA, CDR3 protein. A D gene is named only where the DNA matches it firmly. Clone size appears in some rows only: once, few, many, or a class for an expanded clone.

TRBV7-9	NA	TRBD1	TRBJ1-1	TGTGCCAGCAGCCTCGGACAGGGGGATGAAGCTTTCTTT	CASSLGQGDEAFF
TRBV9	NA	TRBD1	TRBJ2-3	TGTGCCAGCAGCGTCGGACAGGTTTCTAGCACAGATACGCAGTATTTT	CASSVGQVSSTDTQYF
TRBV12-3/TRBV12-4	NA	NA	TRBJ2-7	TGTGCCAGCAGTCAGTTGACGGGACAAGAGCAGTACTTC	CASSQLTGQEQYF
TRBV7-2	few	NA	TRBJ2-3	TGTGCCAGCAGCTTAGGGGCGGGGTCAGATACGCAGTATTTT	CASSLGAGSDTQYF
TRBV27	NA	NA	TRBJ2-2	TGTGCCAGCAGTGAAATAGGGGGTATCGGGGAGCTGTTTTTT	CASSEIGGIGELFF
TRBV11-1	NA	NA	TRBJ1-1	TGTGCCAGCAGCTTGGTCCGGAGAAACACTGAAGCTTTCTTT	CASSLVRRNTEAFF
TRBV6-5	NA	NA	TRBJ1-2	TGTGCCAGCACTCCGAGAGAGATCTATGGCTACACCTTC	CASTPREIYGYTF
TRBV28	NA	TRBD2	TRBJ2-7	TGTGCCAGCATGGGAGGGGAGCGCAGGTACTTC	CASMGGERRYF
TRBV19	NA	NA	TRBJ2-7	TGTGCCAGTCGCCCCGACTCGCAGAGCTCCTACGAGCAGTACTTC	CASRPDSQSSYEQYF
TRBV18	many	TRBD2	TRBJ2-1	TGTGCCAGCTCACCACCGACTAGCGGGAGTGGTCGGAATGAGCAGTTCTTC	CASSPPTSGSGRNEQFF
TRBV9	NA	NA	TRBJ2-4	TGTGCCAGCAGCGGGGCGTTGGCCGCGAAGAGGTACTTC	CASSGALAAKRYF
TRBV2	NA	TRBD1	TRBJ2-3	TGTGCCAGCACAATGACCGGGACAGGTAGGAGCACAGATACGCAGTATTTT	CASTMTGTGRSTDTQYF
TRBV28	once	TRBD1	TRBJ2-7	TGTGCCAGCAGTCAGGGGGCTTCGCGCTACGAGCAGTACTTC	CASSQGASRYEQYF
TRBV5-4	NA	TRBD1	TRBJ2-7	TGTGCCAGCACCCAGGGGGCAGTAGGGGAGCAGTACTTC	CASTQGAVGEQYF
TRBV27	NA	NA	TRBJ1-1	TGTGCCAGCACTGCACAGGCCTCCGGTGAAGCTTTCTTT	CASTAQASGEAFF
TRBV9	NA	NA	TRBJ2-7	TGTGCCAGCAGCGTAGTGGGGGCAGGCGAGCAGTACTTC	CASSVVGAGEQYF
TRBV29-1	NA	NA	TRBJ2-3	TGCAGCGTCGCGGGCCCTAGCACAGATACGCAGTATTTT	CSVAGPSTDTQYF
TRBV29-1	few	NA	TRBJ1-4	TGCAGCGTTGAAGATGGCGGGGGCGAGGAAAAACTGTTTTTT	CSVEDGGGEEKLFF
TRBV5-1	NA	TRBD1	TRBJ1-2	TGCGCCAGCAGTTCCCGACAGGGGGCTTTTAACTATGGCTACACCTTC	CASSSRQGAFNYGYTF
TRBV25-1	NA	NA	TRBJ1-4	TGTGCCAGCAGTGAAGCTTGGGGGAGGAAACTGTTTTTT	CASSEAWGRKLFF
TRBV7-9	NA	TRBD2	TRBJ2-7	TGTGCCAGCAGCTCCGTAGCGGGAGATACCTACGAGCAGTACTTC	CASSSVAGDTYEQYF
TRBV7-9	NA	NA	TRBJ1-2	TGTGCCAGCAGCGTAGACGACAGTTACTATGGCTACACCTTC	CASSVDDSYYGYTF
TRBV12-5	NA	NA	TRBJ2-7	TGTGCTAGTGGTACCGGACAGTCATCCGAGCAGTACTTC	CASGTGQSSEQYF
TRBV5-1	NA	NA	TRBJ1-1	TGCGCCAGCAGCCCCCCATCAGAGGGAACTGAAGCTTTCTTT	CASSPPSEGTEAFF
TRBV4-1	NA	TRBD1	TRBJ2-5	TGCGCCAGCAGCCAACTCTTCGGACAGGAAACGCAAGAGACCCAGTACTTC	CASSQLFGQETQETQYF
TRBV1	NA	NA	TRBJ1-2	TGCACCAGGCGATCCCGGACAGGCTGGAACTATGGCTACACCTTC	CTRRSRTGWNYGYTF
TRBV19	NA	TRBD1	TRBJ1-2	TGTGCCAGTAGTATAGGGGGACAGGGGAACTATGGCTACACCTTC	CASSIGGQGNYGYTF
TRBV19	NA	NA	TRBJ2-6	TGTGCCAGTAGTTTAGTGGCCTCTGGGGCCAACGTCCTGACTTTC	CASSLVASGANVLTF
TRBV5-4	NA	NA	TRBJ2-7	TGTGCCAGCAGCTTTGCTGCGGGTTCTGGCTACGAGCAGTACTTC	CASSFAAGSGYEQYF
TRBV10-2	NA	TRBD1	TRBJ2-7	TGCGCCAGCAGTGAGTCGACAGGGAACCCCTCCTACGAGCAGTACTTC	CASSESTGNPSYEQYF
TRBV6-5	NA	NA	TRBJ1-6	TGTGCCAGCTCGCCCCCAGATTCACCCCTCCACTTT	CASSPPDSPLHF
TRBV19	NA	NA	TRBJ1-2	TGTGCCAGTAGTATTCTACGGGGAGGGGACTATGGCTACACCTTC	CASSILRGGDYGYTF
TRBV12-5	few	NA	TRBJ1-5	TGTGCTAGTGGTTTGGTATCGTCTCGGGGAAATCAGCCCCAGCATTTT	CASGLVSSRGNQPQHF
TRBV6-2/TRBV6-3	NA	NA	TRBJ1-3	TGTGCCAGCAGTTTTTCCCGCCTCGGGAACACCATATATTTT	CASSFSRLGNTIYF
TRBV5-1	NA	TRBD1	TRBJ1-2	TGCGCCAGCAGCTCTTGGACGGACAGGTGGTATGGCTACACCTTC	CASSSWTDRWYGYTF
TRBV28	NA	NA	TRBJ1-2	TGTGCCAGCAGTTTTCTTGCGGGGAACTATGGCTACACCTTC	CASSFLAGNYGYTF
TRBV20-1	NA	NA	TRBJ1-2	TGCAGTGCTCGGCAGGGAAAGACCTTC	CSARQGKTF
TRBV6-5	NA	NA	TRBJ1-6	TGTGCCAGCAGCTTACAGGGCTCAACTAATTCACCCCTCCACTTT	CASSLQGSTNSPLHF
TRBV24-1	NA	NA	TRBJ1-2	TGTGCCACCAGTGCTTCGGATGGCTACACCTTC	CATSASDGYTF
TRBV19	NA	TRBD2	TRBJ2-1	TGTGCCAGTAGTAGAGGGGTGGGGACTACATACAATGAGCAGTTCTTC	CASSRGVGTTYNEQFF
TRBV24-1	NA	TRBD1	TRBJ1-5	TGTGCCACCAGTGATCCTCCCGGACAGGGCTACAATCAGCCCCAGCATTTT	CATSDPPGQGYNQPQHF
TRBV20-1	NA	TRBD1	TRBJ1-6	TGCAGTGCTAGTCCCACAGGGGTTAATTCACCCCTCCACTTT	CSASPTGVNSPLHF
TRBV7-8	NA	TRBD1	TRBJ1-2	TGTGCCAGCAGCCTGTTCGGACAGGGGTCTCTCTATGGCTACACCTTC	CASSLFGQGSLYGYTF
TRBV19	NA	NA	TRBJ2-1	TGTGCCAGTAGTAGATACCCTGGACAGACACCAACTAATGAGCAGTTCTTC	CASSRYPGQTPTNEQFF
TRBV9	NA	NA	TRBJ1-4	TGTGCCAGCAGCGTAGGGGGCGAGGAAAAACTGTTTTTT	CASSVGGEEKLFF